The entry that follows covers one T cell receptor beta chain sequence. Its antigen is undetermined. These data originate in a study of T cell responses to AZD1222 COVID-19 vaccine. Trimming cost V 3 bases and J 14 bases, with 23 bases left between them. Germline V lookup: CDR1 MDHEN, CDR2 SYDVKM. This CDR3 has 16 residues. Generated by immunoSEQ multiplex PCR, the TCRdb table keeps only in-frame clones and is missing some. The sample has around 85,000 clones, around 90% seen once. Study conclusions and caveats: Among spike-specific TCRs, nearly half reportedly target unmutated variant regions. Most donors were white British, females outnumbered males, and clonal diversity was possibly underestimated. Spike-specific TCR repertoires showed rising breadth and depth after two AZD1222 doses.

The J gene is TRBJ1-6, the V gene TRBV28, with a weak D call TRBD1 (5 bases). The specimen comprised peripheral blood, sampled 28 days after the second AZD1222 dose. This TCR derives from an adult who received the AZD1222 COVID-19 vaccine. CDR3 sequence (DNA): TGTGCCAGCAGTTTGGACGGGGCCAGCCTAGCCGATTCCCTCCACTTT. It yields the protein CASSLDGASLADSLHF.